The 14 T cell receptor beta chains reported below all come from one sample, sequenced in a study of beta chain features in type 1 diabetes. All of the isolated RNA was reverse transcribed, so expressed TCRB transcripts were sequenced. Generated by immunoSEQ multiplex PCR, the TCRdb table keeps only in-frame clones and is missing some. Of 200,000 to 250,000 clones listed, more than 15% are singletons. Study outcomes and limitations: All four CD4+ subsets from Type 1 diabetes patients carried moderately but significantly shorter TCRB CDR3s.

For these TCRs, the target antigens are not known. Specimen: naive CD4+ T cells from blood. The receptor source for this set is a man aged 25 to 45 with type 1 diabetes.

The V and J genes are TRBV5-1 and TRBJ2-1, with TRBD2 matching over 10 bases. This CDR3 region has 14 residues. After removal of 6 bases from V and 6 bases from J, the junction contained 6 bases not matched to a gene. Germline lookup yields CDR1 SGHRS and CDR2 YFSETQ. Here the CDR3 DNA reads TGCGCCAGCAAGTTCCAGCGGGAGGGCAATGAGCAGTTCTTC. It codes for CASKFQREGNEQFF.

The table lists this clone with a few counts. V and J are TRBV7-9 and TRBJ2-3; possibly TRBD1 for D (5 bases). Trimming cost V 7 bases and J 0 bases, with 14 bases left between them. CDR1 and CDR2 (germline): SEHNR, FQNEAQ (reference sequence). This CDR3 spans 15 amino acids. The CDR3: CASTEQVLSTDTQYF. For the CDR3, the DNA is TGTGCCAGCACCGAACAGGTCCTTAGCACAGATACGCAGTATTTT.

V gene TRBV6-5 combines with J gene TRBJ2-5, with a possible D match to TRBD1 (6 bases). V gave up 7 bases and J gave up 8 bases, with 20 bases separating them. This CDR3 has 14 residues. CDR1 and CDR2 (germline): MNHEY, SVGAGI. The CDR3 protein is CASTVGRQARTQYF. In nucleotides, the CDR3 is TGTGCCAGCACCGTGGGACGACAGGCCCGAACCCAGTACTTC.

This clone has just a few counts. The V and J genes are TRBV7-9 and TRBJ2-5, with D perhaps matching TRBD2 (6 bases). CDR3 length: 15 amino acids. The V end was cut by 1 base, the J end by 1 base, with 10 bases between. CDR1 is SEHNR and CDR2 is FQNEAQ in the germline V gene (reference sequence). The CDR3 bases are TGTGCCAGCAGCTTAGTCTGGACTATCCAAGAGACCCAGTACTTC. Protein: CASSLVWTIQETQYF.

A few counts support this clone. The V and J genes are TRBV7-7 and TRBJ2-3; 8 bases match TRBD1. The CDR3 loop spans 15 amino acids. The J segment lost 4 bases and the V segment lost 1 base, leaving 4 bases of the junction unmatched. Germline lookup yields CDR1 SSHAT and CDR2 FNYEAQ (reference sequence). CDR3 DNA sequence: TGTGCCAGCAGCTTAGGTCCAGGGGGCTCAGATACGCAGTATTTT. It is translated as CASSLGPGGSDTQYF.

This clone was detected a few times. J is TRBJ2-1 and V is TRBV9; D remains unclear. The germline CDR1 and CDR2 sequences are SGDLS and YYNGEE. V lost 0 bases to trimming and J lost 7 bases, with 14 bases between them. This CDR3 is built from 15 residues. CDR3 nucleotides: TGTGCCAGCAGCGTAGACTCTGGGTACCGGAATGAGCAGTTCTTC. It is translated as CASSVDSGYRNEQFF. Looking up the rest from reference TRBV9 and TRBJ2-1 gives the full variable domain: DSGVTQTPKHLITATGQRVTLRCSPRSGDLSVYWYQQSLDQGLQFLIQYYNGEERAKGNILERFSAQQFPDLHSELNLSSLELGDSALYFCASSVDSGYRNEQFFGPGTRLTVL.

This clone was seen more than once but under ten times. V is TRBV30 and J is TRBJ2-5; D is perhaps TRBD1 (6 bases). Per the germline V gene, CDR1 is GTSNPN and CDR2 is SVGIG (reference sequence). The V end was cut by 2 bases, the J end by 2 bases, with 12 bases between. The CDR3 runs 14 residues. The CDR3 protein is CAWSSQGTQETQYF. The CDR3 bases are TGTGCCTGGAGTTCCCAGGGGACACAAGAGACCCAGTACTTC.

J is TRBJ2-2 and V is TRBV4-3; the D gene is possibly TRBD2 (5 bases). This CDR3 spans 14 amino acids. CDR1 and CDR2 from the germline V gene are LGHNA and YSLEER. Trimming took off 6 bases at V and 2 bases at J, with 10 bases between the two ends. The CDR3 here is CASRSGGNTGELFF. The CDR3 coding sequence is TGCGCCAGCAGGAGTGGAGGAAACACCGGGGAGCTGTTTTTT.

The chain uses TRBV9 and TRBJ2-1; the match to TRBD2 covers 13 bases. J lost 2 bases, V lost 0 bases, and 11 bases had no gene match. The CDR3 has 20 amino acids. The V gene's germline CDR1 is SGDLS and CDR2 YYNGEE. The CDR3 DNA is TGTGCCAGCAGCGTAGCTAGTTTGGGACTAGCGGGACGAACCTACAATGAGCAGTTCTTC. This sequence encodes CASSVASLGLAGRTYNEQFF.

As regards this clone: Since no conserved phenylalanine or tryptophan closes the CDR3, a read error is the likely cause. No DNA is shown, since the ends of the CDR3 on it are uncertain; the CDR3 is the one TCRdb lists. The chain uses TRBV27 and TRBJ2-7. Germline V gene lookup returns CDR1 MNHEY and CDR2 SMNVEV (reference sequence). 15 amino acids form the CDR3, both terminal residues included. CDR3 region: CASSFAYTQQHGARL.

The V gene is TRBV9, the J gene TRBJ2-3; 8 bases agree with TRBD2. The CDR3 is 16 residues long. V trimming: 4 bases; J trimming: 2 bases; junction bases outside the gene matches: 9. Germline CDR1 SGDLS, CDR2 YYNGEE. The CDR3 coding sequence is TGTGCCAGCAGCACATTAGCGGGAAGCCTCACAGATACGCAGTATTTT. As protein: CASSTLAGSLTDTQYF.

V is TRBV28 and J is TRBJ2-7, with D hard to call. The V and J ends lost 7 bases and 7 bases respectively, with 11 bases between them. The CDR3 has 11 amino acids. Germline lookup yields CDR1 MDHEN and CDR2 SYDVKM. The CDR3 region is CASNDSGEQYF. The CDR3 DNA sequence: TGTGCCAGCAACGATTCCGGTGAGCAGTACTTC.

This clone was observed a few times. V usage is TRBV11-2 and J usage is TRBJ2-3, with D possibly matching TRBD1 (6 bases). Trimming left V 8 bases short and J 3 bases short, with 18 bases between. The V gene's germline CDR1 is SGHAT and CDR2 FQNNGV. The CDR3 consists of 15 residues. This CDR3 reads CASADPGQPTDTQYF. The CDR3 DNA is TGTGCCAGCGCCGATCCGGGACAACCAACAGATACGCAGTATTTT.

The chain links TRBV28 to TRBJ2-3; a possible D gene is TRBD1 (6 bases). Germline CDR1 is MDHEN and CDR2 is SYDVKM. CDR3 length equals 13 residues. The V end lost 10 bases, the J end lost 1 base, and 12 bases lay between the germline ends. The CDR3 sequence is CATFRQGTDTQYF. The CDR3 nucleotides are TGTGCCACCTTTCGACAGGGCACAGATACGCAGTATTTT.